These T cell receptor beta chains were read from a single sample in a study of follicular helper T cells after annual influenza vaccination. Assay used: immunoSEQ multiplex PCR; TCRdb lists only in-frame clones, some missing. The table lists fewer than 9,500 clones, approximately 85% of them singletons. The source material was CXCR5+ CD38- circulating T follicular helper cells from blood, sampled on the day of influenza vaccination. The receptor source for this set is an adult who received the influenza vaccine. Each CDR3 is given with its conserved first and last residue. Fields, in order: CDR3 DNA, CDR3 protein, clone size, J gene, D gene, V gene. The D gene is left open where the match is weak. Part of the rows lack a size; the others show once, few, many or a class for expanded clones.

cdr3_nt: TGTGCCAGCAGTGGGGGTTGGGGGGCTAACTATGGCTACACCTTC
cdr3_aa: CASSGGWGANYGYTF
clone_size: .
j_call: TRBJ1-2
d_call: .
v_call: TRBV2

cdr3_nt: TGTGCCAGCAGTCCAGGACAGGGTCGGCTCTATGGCTACACCTTC
cdr3_aa: CASSPGQGRLYGYTF
clone_size: .
j_call: TRBJ1-2
d_call: TRBD1
v_call: TRBV28

cdr3_nt: TGTGCCAGCCTCCGAAACACTGAAGCTTTCTTT
cdr3_aa: CASLRNTEAFF
clone_size: .
j_call: TRBJ1-1
d_call: .
v_call: TRBV2

cdr3_nt: TGTGCCAGCAGCCAGAATGCGGGGCTTAGCACAGATACGCAGTATTTT
cdr3_aa: CASSQNAGLSTDTQYF
clone_size: .
j_call: TRBJ2-3
d_call: .
v_call: TRBV16

cdr3_nt: TGTGCCAGCTCACCAGGGGCAGGGAACACTGAAGCTTTCTTT
cdr3_aa: CASSPGAGNTEAFF
clone_size: .
j_call: TRBJ1-1
d_call: .
v_call: TRBV18

cdr3_nt: TGTGCCAGCAGCGTAGCCCCGGGACAGGGGATCTATGGCTACACCTTC
cdr3_aa: CASSVAPGQGIYGYTF
clone_size: once
j_call: TRBJ1-2
d_call: TRBD1
v_call: TRBV9

cdr3_nt: TGTGCCTGGAGTGTACAAGGGTCGAGCTCTGGAAACACCATATATTTT
cdr3_aa: CAWSVQGSSSGNTIYF
clone_size: .
j_call: TRBJ1-3
d_call: .
v_call: TRBV30

cdr3_nt: TGTGCCAGCAGCCAGGACAGGGAGGGAACTGAAGCTTTCTTT
cdr3_aa: CASSQDREGTEAFF
clone_size: once
j_call: TRBJ1-1
d_call: TRBD1
v_call: TRBV16

cdr3_nt: TGTGCCAGCAGCCAAATGACAGGCCGAAGCACAGATACGCAGTATTTT
cdr3_aa: CASSQMTGRSTDTQYF
clone_size: .
j_call: TRBJ2-3
d_call: .
v_call: TRBV4-2

cdr3_nt: TGTGCCAGCAGTTATCTCCGGGAAACTGAAGCTTTCTTT
cdr3_aa: CASSYLRETEAFF
clone_size: .
j_call: TRBJ1-1
d_call: .
v_call: TRBV6-5

cdr3_nt: TGTGCCAGCAGAAAGACAGGGGAGGGTTCGATGGAGCAGTTCTTC
cdr3_aa: CASRKTGEGSMEQFF
clone_size: .
j_call: TRBJ2-1
d_call: .
v_call: TRBV7-9

cdr3_nt: TGTGCCAGTAGCAACAGGGGGAATACTGAAGCTTTCTTT
cdr3_aa: CASSNRGNTEAFF
clone_size: once
j_call: TRBJ1-1
d_call: TRBD1
v_call: TRBV19

cdr3_nt: TGTGCCTGGAGTACCGGCCGCTCTGGAAACACCATATATTTT
cdr3_aa: CAWSTGRSGNTIYF
clone_size: few
j_call: TRBJ1-3
d_call: .
v_call: TRBV30

cdr3_nt: TGTGCCAGCAGTTTGGTAGGGTCAGATACGCAGTATTTT
cdr3_aa: CASSLVGSDTQYF
clone_size: .
j_call: TRBJ2-3
d_call: .
v_call: TRBV28

cdr3_nt: TGTGCCAGCAGCCGGGATAATTCACCCCTCCACTTT
cdr3_aa: CASSRDNSPLHF
clone_size: .
j_call: TRBJ1-6
d_call: .
v_call: TRBV4-2

cdr3_nt: TGTGCCAGCAGCTTAGCGTCTCTGTGGTACGGAGGACAAGAGACCCAGTACTTC
cdr3_aa: CASSLASLWYGGQETQYF
clone_size: .
j_call: TRBJ2-5
d_call: .
v_call: TRBV7-9

cdr3_nt: TGCGCCAGCAGCAGTACAGGGGGCCCGTATGGCTACACCTTC
cdr3_aa: CASSSTGGPYGYTF
clone_size: .
j_call: TRBJ1-2
d_call: TRBD1
v_call: TRBV5-1

cdr3_nt: TGTGCCAGCTCACGGGGGGGTCGAACTGAAGCTTTCTTT
cdr3_aa: CASSRGGRTEAFF
clone_size: .
j_call: TRBJ1-1
d_call: .
v_call: TRBV18

cdr3_nt: TGTGCCAGCAGCGTAGCTAGCGGGGGGACCTACGAGCAGTACTTC
cdr3_aa: CASSVASGGTYEQYF
clone_size: .
j_call: TRBJ2-7
d_call: TRBD2
v_call: TRBV9

cdr3_nt: TGTGCCAGCAGCTTAATGGGCAACACCGGGGAGCTGTTTTTT
cdr3_aa: CASSLMGNTGELFF
clone_size: .
j_call: TRBJ2-2
d_call: .
v_call: TRBV7-6

cdr3_nt: TGTGCCTGGAGTGCCGTAAATAGCAATCAGCCCCAGCATTTT
cdr3_aa: CAWSAVNSNQPQHF
clone_size: .
j_call: TRBJ1-5
d_call: .
v_call: TRBV30

cdr3_nt: TGTGCCAGCAGCCAAGTCCTAGCGGGGGACACCGGGGAGCTGTTTTTT
cdr3_aa: CASSQVLAGDTGELFF
clone_size: .
j_call: TRBJ2-2
d_call: TRBD2
v_call: TRBV4-2

cdr3_nt: TGTGCCAGCAGCTCGGCGGGACATCCGTACCAAGAGACCCAGTACTTC
cdr3_aa: CASSSAGHPYQETQYF
clone_size: .
j_call: TRBJ2-5
d_call: .
v_call: TRBV5-6

cdr3_nt: TGTGCCAGCAGCCAAAAGGAGGGACTTAGCTCCTATAATTCACCCCTCCACTTT
cdr3_aa: CASSQKEGLSSYNSPLHF
clone_size: .
j_call: TRBJ1-6
d_call: .
v_call: TRBV4-2

cdr3_nt: TGTGCCAGCAGCTCTTCCCGGGACGCACTAAGGGCCGGGGAGCTGTTTTTT
cdr3_aa: CASSSSRDALRAGELFF
clone_size: .
j_call: TRBJ2-2
d_call: .
v_call: TRBV7-3

cdr3_nt: TGCGCCAGCAGCCAAGATCTTTCCGTTAACTATGGCTACACCTTC
cdr3_aa: CASSQDLSVNYGYTF
clone_size: .
j_call: TRBJ1-2
d_call: .
v_call: TRBV4-3

cdr3_nt: TGTGCCAGCAGCTTGATCGGGGGCACAGATACGCAGTATTTT
cdr3_aa: CASSLIGGTDTQYF
clone_size: .
j_call: TRBJ2-3
d_call: .
v_call: TRBV11-2

cdr3_nt: TGTGCCAGCAGCTCGAGGGGACTAGCGGGGGAAGGGTTCTTC
cdr3_aa: CASSSRGLAGEGFF
clone_size: .
j_call: TRBJ2-1
d_call: TRBD2
v_call: TRBV7-2

cdr3_nt: TGTGCCAGCAGCTTAAGGCCTACAGGGCTAAATCAGCCCCAGCATTTT
cdr3_aa: CASSLRPTGLNQPQHF
clone_size: .
j_call: TRBJ1-5
d_call: .
v_call: TRBV7-8

cdr3_nt: TGTGCCAGCAGGACAGGTACTACCTACGAGCAGTACTTC
cdr3_aa: CASRTGTTYEQYF
clone_size: .
j_call: TRBJ2-7
d_call: .
v_call: TRBV28

cdr3_nt: TGTGCCAGCAGCAACCTCTGGGACGAGCAGTACTTC
cdr3_aa: CASSNLWDEQYF
clone_size: .
j_call: TRBJ2-7
d_call: .
v_call: TRBV7-2

cdr3_nt: TGTGCCAGCAGCTTGATGACAGGGTTTACTGAAGCTTTCTTT
cdr3_aa: CASSLMTGFTEAFF
clone_size: .
j_call: TRBJ1-1
d_call: TRBD1
v_call: TRBV5-5

cdr3_nt: TGTGCCAGCAGTGTCCCGGACGGATTGAACACTGAAGCTTTCTTT
cdr3_aa: CASSVPDGLNTEAFF
clone_size: .
j_call: TRBJ1-1
d_call: .
v_call: TRBV6-4

cdr3_nt: TGTGCCATCAGACCCTCACAGGGTTCGGGAGTCACAGATACGCAGTATTTT
cdr3_aa: CAIRPSQGSGVTDTQYF
clone_size: .
j_call: TRBJ2-3
d_call: .
v_call: TRBV10-3

cdr3_nt: TGTGCCAGTAGTATAGTAGGGGGCTACAATGAGCAGTTCTTC
cdr3_aa: CASSIVGGYNEQFF
clone_size: .
j_call: TRBJ2-1
d_call: .
v_call: TRBV19

cdr3_nt: TGTGCCAGCTCACCAGCGTTGAGGACGGAGCAGTACTTC
cdr3_aa: CASSPALRTEQYF
clone_size: few
j_call: TRBJ2-7
d_call: .
v_call: TRBV18

cdr3_nt: TGTGCCTGGAGGAGTCAGATTAATGAAAAACTGTTTTTT
cdr3_aa: CAWRSQINEKLFF
clone_size: .
j_call: TRBJ1-4
d_call: .
v_call: TRBV30

cdr3_nt: TGTGCCTGGCTGAGGGGAAAGACCGGACAGGGGGCTAATTCACCCCTCCACTTT
cdr3_aa: CAWLRGKTGQGANSPLHF
clone_size: few
j_call: TRBJ1-6
d_call: TRBD1
v_call: TRBV30

cdr3_nt: TGTGCCAGCAGTCTAGCGGGGGGTGAGAATGAGCAGTTCTTC
cdr3_aa: CASSLAGGENEQFF
clone_size: .
j_call: TRBJ2-1
d_call: TRBD2
v_call: TRBV6-4

cdr3_nt: TGCAGTGCAGGCCAAGATACGCAGTATTTT
cdr3_aa: CSAGQDTQYF
clone_size: .
j_call: TRBJ2-3
d_call: .
v_call: TRBV20-1

cdr3_nt: TGCGCCAGCAGCGGGCGCGGATTACCAACGAACCGTAGCTCCTACAATGAGCAGTTCTTC
cdr3_aa: CASSGRGLPTNRSSYNEQFF
clone_size: .
j_call: TRBJ2-1
d_call: .
v_call: TRBV5-1

cdr3_nt: TGTGCCAGCAGCTTAGGCCTAGCGGGGGGCACAGATACGCAGTATTTT
cdr3_aa: CASSLGLAGGTDTQYF
clone_size: .
j_call: TRBJ2-3
d_call: TRBD2
v_call: TRBV7-2

cdr3_nt: TGTGCCAGCAGCCCGGGGCTGAATCAGCCCCAGCATTTT
cdr3_aa: CASSPGLNQPQHF
clone_size: few
j_call: TRBJ1-5
d_call: .
v_call: TRBV21-1

cdr3_nt: TGTGCCAGCAGTGAAGAATCTGGTGGGCGGGGGGCCTACGAGCAGTACTTC
cdr3_aa: CASSEESGGRGAYEQYF
clone_size: .
j_call: TRBJ2-7
d_call: TRBD2
v_call: TRBV2

cdr3_nt: TGTGCCAGCAGGCTCAACAGGGGCCCGGAGACCCAGTACTTC
cdr3_aa: CASRLNRGPETQYF
clone_size: once
j_call: TRBJ2-5
d_call: TRBD1
v_call: TRBV7-2

cdr3_nt: TGTGCCATCAGTGAGTCGTTTCTGAATTCACCCCTCCACTTT
cdr3_aa: CAISESFLNSPLHF
clone_size: few
j_call: TRBJ1-6
d_call: .
v_call: TRBV10-3

cdr3_nt: TGCGCCAGCAGCTTGGAAGAGGGAGGCGGCACTGAAGCTTTCTTT
cdr3_aa: CASSLEEGGGTEAFF
clone_size: few
j_call: TRBJ1-1
d_call: .
v_call: TRBV5-1

cdr3_nt: TGTGCCAGCAGCTTAGCGGGGACGACGGCTCAGTACTTC
cdr3_aa: CASSLAGTTAQYF
clone_size: .
j_call: TRBJ2-4
d_call: .
v_call: TRBV7-9

cdr3_nt: TGTGCCAGCAGCCACGGCACGGGAGCGAATAATTCACCCCTCCACTTT
cdr3_aa: CASSHGTGANNSPLHF
clone_size: few
j_call: TRBJ1-6
d_call: .
v_call: TRBV7-9

cdr3_nt: TGTGCCAGCAGCCCCCGGGGGCGGACATACAATGAGCAGTTCTTC
cdr3_aa: CASSPRGRTYNEQFF
clone_size: .
j_call: TRBJ2-1
d_call: .
v_call: TRBV7-2

cdr3_nt: TGTGCCAGCAGCGAAGGATCAGTTGCCGCTCTGAACACTGAAGCTTTCTTT
cdr3_aa: CASSEGSVAALNTEAFF
clone_size: .
j_call: TRBJ1-1
d_call: .
v_call: TRBV5-5

cdr3_nt: TGTGCCAGCAGTCCGGGAGGGGGCAGAAGCTACACCTTC
cdr3_aa: CASSPGGGRSYTF
clone_size: once
j_call: TRBJ1-2
d_call: TRBD1
v_call: TRBV6-6

cdr3_nt: TGTGCCAGCAGCTTATTTCCCCCAGGGCCTGCGGCCGGGCAATTCACTGAAGCTTTCTTT
cdr3_aa: CASSLFPPGPAAGQFTEAFF
clone_size: .
j_call: TRBJ1-1
d_call: .
v_call: TRBV7-8

cdr3_nt: TGTGCCAGCAGTTTAGGGGGAGGGGCCGGCTACAATGAGCAGTTCTTC
cdr3_aa: CASSLGGGAGYNEQFF
clone_size: .
j_call: TRBJ2-1
d_call: TRBD2
v_call: TRBV28

cdr3_nt: TGTGCCAGTAGTATCCGTTTCACCGGGGAGCTGTTTTTT
cdr3_aa: CASSIRFTGELFF
clone_size: .
j_call: TRBJ2-2
d_call: .
v_call: TRBV19

cdr3_nt: TGCGCCAGCAGCCAAGATGCCCACACAGATACGCAGTATTTT
cdr3_aa: CASSQDAHTDTQYF
clone_size: .
j_call: TRBJ2-3
d_call: .
v_call: TRBV4-3

cdr3_nt: TGTGCCAGCAGTGTGTCCAGTCGGGGCTACACCTTC
cdr3_aa: CASSVSSRGYTF
clone_size: .
j_call: TRBJ1-2
d_call: .
v_call: TRBV6-6